This TCR beta chain is from a study of shared clonotypes between healthy human individuals (dated by TCRdb to the early 2020s). Regarding the complete study: The cohort included three men and a couple of women between 18 and 49 years of age. For each donor, CD4 naive and CD4 memory were each given three plates, CD8 naive was given two plates, and CD8 memory was given one plate. To estimate repertoire size and how much clonotypes are shared between individuals, the study performed deep sequencing of blood TCR repertoires from roughly five healthy adults. Different laboratories and diverse techniques were used to prepare libraries and sequence TCR repertoires, to increase sequencing depth and limit assay-specific biases. Between about 0.85 and 9.5 billion PBMCs per donor were obtained by leukapheresis.

From its cysteine to its phenylalanine, the CDR3 spans 13 amino acids. The only DNA kept is the CDR3, 39 bases in frame from the first base. V loses 8 bases, J loses 6 bases, and the germline ends lie 15 bases apart. For CDR1 and CDR2, the germline V gene (reference sequence) lists LNHDA and SQIVND. With respect to this clone: Its binding antigen is unknown. Within one base of it there is no much larger clone, and no base qualities were kept.

General findings and caveats noted by the study authors: Sampling was restricted to blood, and TCR repertoires in tissues likely differ from the TCR repertoires found in blood. Naive subsets generally had larger estimated clonotype richness than memory subsets did. Based on pairwise subsampling, the degree of clonotype sharing among donors was expected to be affected by sequencing depth. The small number of donors limited the genetic and exposure-history diversity represented. Across a few donors, approximately 5% of naive CD4, roughly 3.3% of naive CD8, under 2.5% of memory CD4, and approximately 0.4% of memory CD8 clonotypes were shared. Clonotypes shared by all four sorted-subset donors showed higher generation probabilities than non-shared clonotypes. Incomplete sequencing was indicated by rarefaction of sorted-subset datasets, despite the large sequencing depth.

CD8 naive samples were obtained by positive selection for CCR7 among CD45RO-negative cells, yielding a CD45RA+CCR7+ population from which TemRA cells were excluded. The donors were healthy, HIV-negative adults with no recently reported acute infections or vaccinations. Only Caucasian adults living in Nashville, Tennessee, USA were represented among the donors. Blood was collected by leukapheresis, and PBMCs were isolated by Ficoll-Histopaque density gradient centrifugation and then cryopreserved in liquid nitrogen vapor phase. Analytical flow cytometry was used to check the purity and quantity of each magnetically sorted T cell population. Genomic DNA was isolated from every sorted fraction and measured by UV absorbance on a Nanodrop 2000c. Using the deep immunoSEQ assay, TCR CDR3 regions were amplified from genomic DNA by multiplex PCR. For each cell subset, the extracted genomic DNA was distributed evenly across all wells of several immunoSEQ 96-well plates, and each plate served as one replicate. For sorted subsets, 150 to 250 ng genomic DNA, equal to about 30,000 T cell genomes, was loaded into each replicate PCR. Purified libraries were quantified with a Qubit 3.0 fluorometer, sized on a Bioanalyzer 2100, and re-quantified with the KAPA Library Quantification kit. A separate single-read 150-cycle Illumina NextSeq 550 flow cell was used to sequence each immunoSEQ 96-well plate. From the authors' description of their analysis: Because the immunoSEQ output held only junctional sequences and lacked quality scores, the filtering could not match the filtering applied to full-length reads. Sequences were annotated with PyIR, a Python wrapper for IgBLAST v1.9, and V/J genes and CDR3 were assigned using IMGT germline references. Reads were filtered out if the reads had weak V/J assignments (E-value above 1e-6), no CDR3, stop codons, out-of-frame junctions, or ambiguous translated residues. V3J clonotypes were defined as sequences sharing an identical inferred V gene, J gene, and CDR3 amino acid sequence. Percentage overlap between repertoires was computed as shared unique clonotypes divided by the size of the smaller repertoire. RTK rarefaction, the Chao1 estimator, and Recon v2.1 estimates of unobserved clonotypes were used to assess repertoire richness. For all TCRbeta clonotypes obtained by the gDNA method from a handful of donors, generation probabilities were computed with OLGA. Drawn from immuneACCESS, this table holds only the in-frame rearrangements with V and J called that TCRdb kept. Clones are partly lost; checked studies trace under half to an unresolved V gene and leave the rest unexplained. V, J and clone size are taken as reported in that table, and D and trimming were inferred from the DNA itself. This sample is represented by millions of clones; approximately 95% of them were singletons. The ten largest clonotypes hold roughly 1% of the sample.

The specimen sequenced was naive CD8+ T cells sorted from blood. This specimen's cell subset or site label, per the study, means: CD45RA+CCR7+. The clonotype comes from a man aged 18 to 29 in good health. The chain employs TRBV19 and TRBJ2-3; the D gene is perhaps TRBD2, from 5 matching bases. The nucleotides read TGTGCCAGTCACGGGGAAAACGGGGATACGCAGTATTTT. This codes for CASHGENGDTQYF.